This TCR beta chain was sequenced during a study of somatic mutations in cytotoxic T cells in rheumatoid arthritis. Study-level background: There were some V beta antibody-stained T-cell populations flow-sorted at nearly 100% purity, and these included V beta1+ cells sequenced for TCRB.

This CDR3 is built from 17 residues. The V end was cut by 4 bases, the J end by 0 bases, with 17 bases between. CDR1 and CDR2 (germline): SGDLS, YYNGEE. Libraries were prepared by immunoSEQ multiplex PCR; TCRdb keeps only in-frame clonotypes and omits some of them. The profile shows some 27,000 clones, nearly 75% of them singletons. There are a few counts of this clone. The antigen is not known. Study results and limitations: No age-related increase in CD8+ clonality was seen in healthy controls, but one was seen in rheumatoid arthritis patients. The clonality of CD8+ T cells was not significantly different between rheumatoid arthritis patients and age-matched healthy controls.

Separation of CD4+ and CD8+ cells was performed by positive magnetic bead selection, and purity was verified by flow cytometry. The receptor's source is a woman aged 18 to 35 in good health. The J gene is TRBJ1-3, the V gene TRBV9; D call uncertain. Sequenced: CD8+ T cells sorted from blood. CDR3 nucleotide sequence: TGTGCCAGCAGCCTCCGGGAGTACTCCCTCTCTGGAAACACCATATATTTT. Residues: CASSLREYSLSGNTIYF.